This T cell receptor (beta chain) was retrieved from a study of cytomegalovirus exposure and HLA in healthy donors. The PCR was carried out with 60 Vbeta primers and 13 Jbeta primers. This table comes from immunoSEQ multiplex PCR, and its TCRdb copy is limited to in-frame clones, with some not included. The repertoire has 110,000 or so clones, 76% of them found once; the top ten carry 8.2%. The CDR3 is 17 amino acids. With V trimmed by 2 bases and J by 2 bases, 6 bases remained unmatched. CDR1 MDHEN and CDR2 SYDVKM come from the germline V gene. The receptor was derived from a middle-aged man in good health and CMV-seropositive. Sequenced material: PBMCs. This chain links TRBV28 with TRBJ2-5, with TRBD2 identical over 12 bases. The CDR3 sequence is CASSLASGGVTQETQYF. In DNA form, the CDR3 reads TGTGCCAGCAGTTTAGCTAGCGGGGGGGTTACACAAGAGACCCAGTACTTC.